This passage covers 9 T cell receptor beta chains from one sample sequenced in a study of blood T cell repertoires in COVID-19. Clones were sequenced by immunoSEQ multiplex PCR, and TCRdb holds only the in-frame ones, with some missing. Among about 240,000 clones, around 85% were seen once, and the ten largest hold about 5.9%. The specimen was peripheral blood. Receptor source: a man aged 60 to 75 with acute or convalescent COVID-19.

In this sample, this clone turned up once. The chain carries TRBV12-3 or TRBV12-4 and TRBJ1-2; D is perhaps TRBD1 (6 bases). This CDR3 has 12 amino acids. V was shortened by 5 bases and J by 7 bases, with 11 bases between the two germline ends. For the CDR3, the DNA is TGTGCCAGCAGTCCAGGGGAGGGTGGCTACACCTTC. Its translation: CASSPGEGGYTF.

The CDR3 sequence is CASSSDDSSFSYEQYF. CDR3 nucleotides: TGTGCCAGCAGTTCCGATGACAGTTCTTTCTCCTACGAGCAGTACTTC. The chain uses TRBV2 and TRBJ2-7; possibly TRBD1 for D (5 bases). The CDR3 totals 16 residues. V shed 5 bases and J shed 0 bases, with 17 bases lying between them. In germline, CDR1 is SNHLY, CDR2 FYNNEI.

This clone came up once. The chain carries TRBV29-1 and TRBJ2-3; 7 bases align to TRBD2. Trimming took 4 bases from V and 1 from J; bases not matched to a gene: 2. Germline-derived CDR1 and CDR2 are SQVTM and ANQGSEA. The CDR3 has 13 amino acids. The DNA for the CDR3 is TGCAGCGTTGGGGGGGGAGGCACAGATACGCAGTATTTT. It translates to CSVGGGGTDTQYF.

This chain links TRBV19 with TRBJ1-5; 8 bases align to TRBD1. CDR3 length: 18 residues. Losses at the gene ends were 3 bases for V and 2 bases for J; bases not matched to a gene: 12. Germline V lookup: CDR1 LNHDA, CDR2 SQIVND (reference sequence). The CDR3 region is CASSMGDRGVLGNQPQHF. CDR3 nucleotide sequence: TGTGCCAGTAGTATGGGAGACAGGGGAGTTTTGGGCAATCAGCCCCAGCATTTT.

The chain combines TRBV28 with TRBJ2-3, with 12 bases matching TRBD2. After removal of 4 bases from V and 3 bases from J, the junction contained 11 bases not matched to a gene. This CDR3 has 18 residues. Germline V gene sequence: CDR1 MDHEN, CDR2 SYDVKM. CDR3 nucleotide sequence: TGTGCCAGCAGTTCACCGGGACTAGCGGGCTCGAGGACAGATACGCAGTATTTT. Its translation: CASSSPGLAGSRTDTQYF.

The count of this clone is one. The chain employs TRBV19 and TRBJ1-5; 7 bases are shared with TRBD1. CDR1 and CDR2 from the germline V gene are LNHDA and SQIVND (reference sequence). J gave up 0 bases and V 5 bases, and 22 bases lay outside the gene matches. This CDR3 comprises 21 residues. In nucleotides, the CDR3 is TGTGCCAGTAGTTCATCCCCTCAAACAGGGGTTATGATCGGTAGCAATCAGCCCCAGCATTTT. Amino acids: CASSSSPQTGVMIGSNQPQHF.

The rearrangement links TRBV10-3 to TRBJ1-2; 7 bases align to TRBD1. This CDR3 region has 18 residues. Germline CDR1 and CDR2: ENHRY and SYGVKD. V lost 0 bases, J lost 1 base, and 11 bases stayed unmatched. CDR3 in amino acids: CAISESRTGLGVNYGYTF. As DNA, the CDR3 is TGTGCCATCAGTGAGTCCCGGACAGGCCTTGGGGTTAACTATGGCTACACCTTC.

The rearrangement uses TRBV9 and TRBJ1-2, with D possibly being TRBD1 (6 bases). The ends were cut back, 0 bases at V and 3 bases at J, with 9 bases in the middle. There are 14 residues in the CDR3. Germline V gene lookup returns CDR1 SGDLS and CDR2 YYNGEE. The CDR3 DNA reads as TGTGCCAGCAGCGTAGAAGAGGGGGACTATGGCTACACCTTC. As protein: CASSVEEGDYGYTF. Full variable domain (remainder filled in from reference TRBV9 and TRBJ1-2): DSGVTQTPKHLITATGQRVTLRCSPRSGDLSVYWYQQSLDQGLQFLIQYYNGEERAKGNILERFSAQQFPDLHSELNLSSLELGDSALYFCASSVEEGDYGYTFGSGTRLTVV.

The J gene is TRBJ2-3, the V gene TRBV19; D might be TRBD2 (5 bases). The CDR3 totals 15 residues. Trimming took off 5 bases at V and 0 bases at J, with 12 bases between the two ends. Germline assignment: CDR1 LNHDA and CDR2 SQIVND (reference sequence). In DNA form, the CDR3 reads TGTGCCAGTAGTCGAGGGAGTACCAGCACAGATACGCAGTATTTT. Protein sequence: CASSRGSTSTDTQYF.